Included here is one T cell receptor (beta chain) sequence, with context. Using immunoSEQ multiplex PCR, the repertoire was profiled, and TCRdb retains in-frame clones only, with some absent. The sample lists 65,000 to 85,000 clones; roughly nine tenths were seen once. The data are from a study of T cell changes during pregnancy in multiple sclerosis. The receptor comes from a female donor with multiple sclerosis, enrolled in a pregnancy study. Here the sequenced sample was peripheral blood, taken in the second trimester of pregnancy.

CDR3 nucleotides: TGTGCCAGCAGCTTGGGACAGTTAGGGGAAAAACTGTTTTTT. It specifies CASSLGQLGEKLFF. This rearrangement joins TRBV5-6 to TRBJ1-4; weak D call: TRBD1 (5 bases). This CDR3 comprises 14 residues. Germline assignment: CDR1 SGHDT and CDR2 YYEEEE. The V end was cut by 0 bases, the J end by 8 bases, with 11 bases between. The full variable domain, rest sourced from reference TRBV5-6 and TRBJ1-4, is DAGVTQSPTHLIKTRGQQVTLRCSPKSGHDTVSWYQQALGQGPQFIFQYYEEEERQRGNFPDRFSGHQFPNYSSELNVNALLLGDSALYLCASSLGQLGEKLFFGSGTQLSVL.